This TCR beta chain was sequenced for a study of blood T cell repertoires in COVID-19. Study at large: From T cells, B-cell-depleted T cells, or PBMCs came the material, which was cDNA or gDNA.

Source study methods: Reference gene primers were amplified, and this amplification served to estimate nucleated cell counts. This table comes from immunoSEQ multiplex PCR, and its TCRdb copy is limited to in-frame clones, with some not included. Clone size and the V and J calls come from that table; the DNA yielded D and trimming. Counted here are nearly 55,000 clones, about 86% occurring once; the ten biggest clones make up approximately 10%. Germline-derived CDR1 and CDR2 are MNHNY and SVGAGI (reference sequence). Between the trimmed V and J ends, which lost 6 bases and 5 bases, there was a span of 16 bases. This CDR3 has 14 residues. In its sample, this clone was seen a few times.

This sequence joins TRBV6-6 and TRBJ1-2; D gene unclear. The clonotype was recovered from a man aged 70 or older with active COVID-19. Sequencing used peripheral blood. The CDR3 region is CASSKSSDGYGYTF. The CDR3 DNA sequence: TGTGCCAGCAGCAAGTCCAGCGACGGGTATGGCTACACCTTC.